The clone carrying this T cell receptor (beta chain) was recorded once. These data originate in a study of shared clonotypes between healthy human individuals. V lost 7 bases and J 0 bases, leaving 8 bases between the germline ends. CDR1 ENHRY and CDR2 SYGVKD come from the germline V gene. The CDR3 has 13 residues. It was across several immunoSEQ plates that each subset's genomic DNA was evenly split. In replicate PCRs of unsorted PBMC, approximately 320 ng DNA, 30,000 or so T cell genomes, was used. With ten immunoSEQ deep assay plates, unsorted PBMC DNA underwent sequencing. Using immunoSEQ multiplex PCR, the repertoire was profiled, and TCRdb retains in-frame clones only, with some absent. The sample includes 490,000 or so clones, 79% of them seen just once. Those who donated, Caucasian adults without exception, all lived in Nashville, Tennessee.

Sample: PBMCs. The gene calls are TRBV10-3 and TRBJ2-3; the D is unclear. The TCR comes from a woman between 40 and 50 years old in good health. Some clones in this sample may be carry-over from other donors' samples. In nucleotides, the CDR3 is TGTGCCATCAACCTAGACAGCACAGATACGCAGTATTTT. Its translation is CAINLDSTDTQYF.